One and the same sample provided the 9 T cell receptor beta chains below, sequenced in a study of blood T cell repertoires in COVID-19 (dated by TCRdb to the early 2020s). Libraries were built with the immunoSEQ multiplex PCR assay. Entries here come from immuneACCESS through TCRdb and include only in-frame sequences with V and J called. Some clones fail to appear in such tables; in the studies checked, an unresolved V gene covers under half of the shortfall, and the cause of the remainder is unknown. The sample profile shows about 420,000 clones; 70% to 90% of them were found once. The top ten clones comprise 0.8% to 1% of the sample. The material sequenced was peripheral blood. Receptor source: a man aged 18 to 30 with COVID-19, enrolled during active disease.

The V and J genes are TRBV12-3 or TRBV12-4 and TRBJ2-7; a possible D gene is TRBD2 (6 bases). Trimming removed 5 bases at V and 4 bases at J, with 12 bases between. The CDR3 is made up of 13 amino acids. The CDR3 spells CASSGVGGYEQYF. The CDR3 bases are TGTGCCAGCAGTGGGGTCGGGGGATACGAGCAGTACTTC.

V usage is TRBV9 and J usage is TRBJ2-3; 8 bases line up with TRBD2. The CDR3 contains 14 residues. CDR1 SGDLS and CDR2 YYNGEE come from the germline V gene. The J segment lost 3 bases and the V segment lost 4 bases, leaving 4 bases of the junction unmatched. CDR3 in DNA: TGTGCCAGCAGCACTCAGCGGGAGACAGATACGCAGTATTTT. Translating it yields CASSTQRETDTQYF.

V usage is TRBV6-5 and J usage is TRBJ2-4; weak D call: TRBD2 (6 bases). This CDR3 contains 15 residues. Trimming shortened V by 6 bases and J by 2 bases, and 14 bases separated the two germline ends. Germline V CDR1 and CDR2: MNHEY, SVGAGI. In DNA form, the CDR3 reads TGTGCCAGCAGCCCGGAGACTAGATCCAAAAACATTCAGTACTTC. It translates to CASSPETRSKNIQYF.

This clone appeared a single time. The CDR3 coding sequence is TGTGCCAGCTCACCACCTAACAGGAGACAGTATGGCTACACCTTC. Encoded protein: CASSPPNRRQYGYTF. The chain links TRBV18 to TRBJ1-2; D is possibly TRBD1 (5 bases). The length of the CDR3 is 15 residues. The germline CDR1 and CDR2 sequences are KGHSH and LQKENI. V lost 0 bases and J lost 5, with 13 bases in between.

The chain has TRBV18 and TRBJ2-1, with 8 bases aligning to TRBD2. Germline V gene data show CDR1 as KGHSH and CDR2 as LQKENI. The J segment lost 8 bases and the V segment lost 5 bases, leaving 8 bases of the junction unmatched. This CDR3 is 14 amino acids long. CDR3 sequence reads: CASSAGTSVHEQFF. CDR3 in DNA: TGTGCCAGCTCAGCCGGGACTAGTGTCCATGAGCAGTTCTTC.

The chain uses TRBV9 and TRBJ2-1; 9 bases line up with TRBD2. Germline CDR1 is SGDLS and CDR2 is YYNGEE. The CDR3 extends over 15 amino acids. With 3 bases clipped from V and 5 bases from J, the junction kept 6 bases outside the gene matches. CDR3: CASSETGLADNEQFF. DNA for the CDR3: TGTGCCAGCAGCGAGACGGGACTAGCAGACAATGAGCAGTTCTTC.

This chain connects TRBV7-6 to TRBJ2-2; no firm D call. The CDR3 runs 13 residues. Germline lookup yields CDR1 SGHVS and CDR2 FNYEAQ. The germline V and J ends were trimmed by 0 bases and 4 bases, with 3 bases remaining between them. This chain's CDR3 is CASSLAVTGELFF. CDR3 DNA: TGTGCCAGCAGCTTAGCCGTCACCGGGGAGCTGTTTTTT. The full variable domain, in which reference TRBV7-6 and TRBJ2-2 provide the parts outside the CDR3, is GAGVSQSPRYKVTKRGQDVALRCDPISGHVSLYWYRQALGQGPEFLTYFNYEAQQDKSGLPNDRFSAERPEGSISTLTIQRTEQRDSAMYRCASSLAVTGELFFGEGSRLTVL.

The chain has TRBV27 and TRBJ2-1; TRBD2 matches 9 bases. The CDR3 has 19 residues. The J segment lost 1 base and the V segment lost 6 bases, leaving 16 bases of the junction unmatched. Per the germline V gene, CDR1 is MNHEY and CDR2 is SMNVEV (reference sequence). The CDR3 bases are TGTGCCAGCAGGTCTCCGGGACTAGCCCACGACACTTCCTACAATGAGCAGTTCTTC. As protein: CASRSPGLAHDTSYNEQFF.

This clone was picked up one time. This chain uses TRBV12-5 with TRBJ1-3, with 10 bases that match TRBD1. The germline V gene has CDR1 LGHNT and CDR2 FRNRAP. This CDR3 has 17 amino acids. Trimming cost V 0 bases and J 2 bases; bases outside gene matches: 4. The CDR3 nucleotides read TGTGCTAGTGGTTTGGTCCCGGGGACAGGGGCTGGAAACACCATATATTTT. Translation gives CASGLVPGTGAGNTIYF.